This T cell receptor (beta chain) was found in a study of blood T cell repertoires in COVID-19. Study as a whole: T cells, B-cell-depleted T cells, or PBMCs provided the cDNA or gDNA that served as material.

This CDR3 comprises 15 residues. In germline, CDR1 is KGHSH, CDR2 LQKENI. Trimming cost V 0 bases and J 8 bases, with 14 bases left between them. Grouping used clinical history reported by participants in a survey and questionnaire. In Cohort 3, a recovered donor had either two negative PCRs, clearance, or symptom resolution. Only in-frame clones appear in the TCRdb table, and some are missing; sequencing was by immunoSEQ multiplex PCR. Altogether around 160,000 clones are present, around 80% being singletons, with the ten largest covering 4.5% to 7.5%. The clonotype originates from a man aged 40-49 years who had recovered from COVID-19. Sample: PBMCs or T cells enriched from blood (not recorded which). The chain carries TRBV18 and TRBJ2-1, with D uncertain. The CDR3 nucleotides are TGTGCCAGCTCACCACCGATGACTCACGAGGATGAGCAGTTCTTC. This translates into CASSPPMTHEDEQFF.